This T cell receptor (beta chain) was identified in a study of T cell repertoires in cytomegalovirus infection. Overall study findings and caveats: Dominant in the ex vivo response were TCR beta clonotypes restricted by HLA-C and specific for CMV.

The CDR3 extends over 13 amino acids. The V segment lost 6 bases and the J segment 4 bases; nucleotides outside the gene matches: 2. In germline, CDR1 is MDHEN, CDR2 SYDVKM. This clonotype was seen ten or more times. Its antigen is still unknown. Each CDR3 protein gets one entry after TCRdb re-called the reads with MiXCR. The table has around 70,000 distinct CDR3 sequences, 3.5% to 4% seen once. V gene TRBV28 combines with J gene TRBJ1-5; TRBD1 agrees at 8 bases. The sequenced material came from PBMCs. This receptor was identified in a human donor in good health (CMV status not recorded). Some clones in this sample may be carry-over from other donors' samples. The CDR3 DNA follows: TGTGCCAGCAGACGGACAGGGAATCAGCCCCAGCATTTT. It encodes CASRRTGNQPQHF.